This T cell receptor beta chain was sequenced for a study of blood T cell repertoires in COVID-19. At the level of the study: Samples representing acute and convalescent COVID-19 were sourced from the United States, Italy and Spain. Sources were T cells, B-cell-depleted T cells, or PBMCs; the material itself was cDNA or gDNA.

Germline V lookup: CDR1 MGHRA, CDR2 YSYEKL. The CDR3 length is 15 residues. V gave up 1 base and J gave up 8 bases; unmatched junction bases: 6. Produced via immunoSEQ multiplex PCR; TCRdb's table is partial and in-frame only. Of under 200,000 clones in the sample, approximately 90% were seen once. One Seattle source followed patients from active infection through their disease course. This chain links TRBV4-1 with TRBJ1-4, with 8 nucleotides matching TRBD1. This TCR was sampled from a woman in her 70s with COVID-19, enrolled during active disease. Sequencing used peripheral blood. This CDR3 reads CASSQVHGQGEKLFF. DNA of the CDR3: TGCGCCAGCAGCCAAGTTCATGGACAGGGAGAAAAACTGTTTTTT.